One sample yielded the 13 T cell receptor beta chains listed below, sequenced in a study of chemoradiotherapy in HPV16-positive cancers. Profiling relied on immunoSEQ multiplex PCR, and the TCRdb table lists in-frame clones only, not all of them. The sample has approximately 6,400 clones, over 70% seen once. The material sequenced was tumor tissue, taken from a patient who underwent chemoradiotherapy. The receptors derive from a human donor with HPV-associated anogenital cancer.

This clone was detected a few times. This rearrangement joins TRBV7-6 to TRBJ1-3, with TRBD1 identical over 11 bases. Germline V gives CDR1 SGHVS, CDR2 FNYEAQ. The CDR3 is 17 residues long. J was trimmed by 4 bases and V by 3 bases; bases with no gene match: 8. This CDR3 is CASSFWTGGAGGNTIYF. For the CDR3, the DNA is TGTGCCAGCAGCTTCTGGACAGGGGGCGCCGGGGGAAACACCATATATTTT.

This clone was observed once. The rearrangement links TRBV5-6 to TRBJ1-4; no definite D call. CDR3 length: 13 residues. V lost 1 base and J lost 5, with 6 bases in between. The germline CDR1 and CDR2 sequences are SGHDT and YYEEEE. The CDR3 bases are TGTGCCAGCAGCTTGTATGGAAATGAAAAACTGTTTTTT. Amino acids: CASSLYGNEKLFF.

The genes are TRBV10-2 and TRBJ1-1; 7 bases fit TRBD1. CDR1 and CDR2 from the germline V gene are WSHSY and SAAADI. This CDR3 is 15 amino acids long. J lost 0 bases, V lost 0 bases, and 1 base had no gene match. CDR3 amino acids: CASSESTGVNTEAFF. As DNA, the CDR3 is TGCGCCAGCAGTGAGTCCACAGGGGTGAACACTGAAGCTTTCTTT.

This chain connects TRBV27 to TRBJ1-1; tentatively, D is TRBD1 (5 bases). Germline values: CDR1 MNHEY, CDR2 SMNVEV (reference sequence). Trimming took off 1 base at V and 0 bases at J, with 15 bases between the two ends. The CDR3 has 17 amino acids. CDR3 residues: CASSLFGVAGMNTEAFF. The CDR3 DNA reads as TGTGCCAGCAGTTTATTTGGGGTGGCAGGGATGAACACTGAAGCTTTCTTT.

The chain has TRBV30 and TRBJ1-4; D is possibly TRBD1 (5 bases). The ends were cut back, 3 bases at V and 6 bases at J, with 11 bases in the middle. The CDR3 is 13 residues long. Germline CDR1 reads GTSNPN; CDR2 reads SVGIG (reference sequence). CDR3 protein: CAWSAGTDEKLFF. The CDR3 coding sequence is TGTGCCTGGAGCGCCGGGACGGATGAAAAACTGTTTTTT.

The CDR3, as DNA: TGCGCCAGCAGCCAAGAAACTAGCGGGGGGTACGAGCAGTACTTC. Residues: CASSQETSGGYEQYF. The chain has TRBV4-3 and TRBJ2-7; 12 positions agree with TRBD2. The ends lost 0 bases at V and 4 bases at J; junction bases unmatched: 1. The germline V gene has CDR1 LGHNA and CDR2 YSLEER. The CDR3 sequence is 15 residues long.

This chain uses TRBV6-6 with TRBJ1-2; the match to TRBD1 covers 10 bases. The CDR3 sequence is 14 residues long. Per the germline V gene, CDR1 is MNHNY and CDR2 is SVGAGI (reference sequence). After removal of 5 bases from V and 8 bases from J, the junction contained 8 bases not matched to a gene. Written as DNA, the CDR3 is TGTGCCAGCAGTGGGACAGGGGCGTACGAGGGCTACACCTTC. Its translation is CASSGTGAYEGYTF.

V and J are TRBV27 and TRBJ2-7, with D perhaps assigned TRBD1 or TRBD2 (5 bases each). The CDR3 is made up of 14 amino acids. Trimming removed 5 bases from V and 0 bases from J, with 11 bases in between. Germline CDR1 reads MNHEY; CDR2 reads SMNVEV (reference sequence). In nucleotides, the CDR3 is TGTGCCAGCAGTCCCCGGGGCGACTCCTACGAGCAGTACTTC. The encoded protein is CASSPRGDSYEQYF.

V is TRBV11-2 and J is TRBJ2-7; 9 bases map to TRBD1. This CDR3 comprises 14 residues. Germline V lookup: CDR1 SGHAT, CDR2 FQNNGV. Losses at the gene ends were 5 bases for V and 2 bases for J; bases not matched to a gene: 4. CDR3 DNA: TGTGCCAGCAGCCTATGGGACAGGGCCTACGAGCAGTACTTC. Translated, it gives CASSLWDRAYEQYF.

J is TRBJ1-2 and V is TRBV25-1; no reliable D call. V was cut by 3 bases and J by 2 bases, with 10 bases left in between. CDR1 and CDR2 (germline): MGHDK, SYGVNS. There are 14 residues in the CDR3. CDR3 DNA sequence: TGTGCCAGCAGTGATGTGACCGGCAACTATGGCTACACCTTC. This translates into CASSDVTGNYGYTF.

The rearrangement links TRBV2 to TRBJ2-5, with D unresolved. From germline, CDR1 is SNHLY and CDR2 FYNNEI. CDR3 length equals 13 residues. The V and J ends lost 4 bases and 7 bases respectively, with 13 bases between them. The CDR3 coding sequence is TGTGCCAGCAGTGCATTTCCGCAGGCGACCCAGTACTTC. Its protein is CASSAFPQATQYF.

The chain uses TRBV6-5 and TRBJ2-2; maybe TRBD2 (5 bases). This CDR3 has 16 residues. CDR1 is MNHEY and CDR2 is SVGAGI in the germline V gene. The germline V and J ends were trimmed by 0 bases and 0 bases, with 8 bases remaining between them. This CDR3 reads CASSYSGVTNTGELFF. CDR3 bases: TGTGCCAGCAGTTACTCCGGGGTCACGAACACCGGGGAGCTGTTTTTT.

The chain recombines TRBV7-3 with TRBJ2-5; no clear D gene. Germline V gene data show CDR1 as SGHTA and CDR2 as FQGTGA. The CDR3 is made up of 13 amino acids. The V gene lost 0 bases and the J gene lost 5 bases, with 7 bases spanning the gap. CDR3 amino acids: CASSLTSMETQYF. As DNA, the CDR3 is TGTGCCAGCAGCTTAACTAGCATGGAGACCCAGTACTTC.